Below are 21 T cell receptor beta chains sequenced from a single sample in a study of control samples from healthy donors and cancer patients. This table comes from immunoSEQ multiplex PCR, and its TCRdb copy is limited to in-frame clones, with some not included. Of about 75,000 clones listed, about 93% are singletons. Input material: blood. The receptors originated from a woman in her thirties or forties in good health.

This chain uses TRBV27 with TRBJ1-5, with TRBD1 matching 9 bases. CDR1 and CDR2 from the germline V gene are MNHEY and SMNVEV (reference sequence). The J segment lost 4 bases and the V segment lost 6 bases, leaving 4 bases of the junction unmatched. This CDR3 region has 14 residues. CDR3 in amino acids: CASSRTGANQPQHF. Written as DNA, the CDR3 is TGTGCCAGCAGCCGGACAGGGGCAAATCAGCCCCAGCATTTT.

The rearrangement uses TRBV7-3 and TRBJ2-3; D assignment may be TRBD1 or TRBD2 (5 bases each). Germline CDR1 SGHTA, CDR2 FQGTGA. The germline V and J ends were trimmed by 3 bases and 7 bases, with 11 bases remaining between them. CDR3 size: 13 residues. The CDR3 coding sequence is TGTGCCAGCAGCTTTGGGACCGGCTATACGCAGTATTTT. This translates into CASSFGTGYTQYF.

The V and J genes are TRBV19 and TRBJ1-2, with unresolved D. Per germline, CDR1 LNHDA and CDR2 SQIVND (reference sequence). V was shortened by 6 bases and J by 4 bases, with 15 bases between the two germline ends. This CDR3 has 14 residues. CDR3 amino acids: CASRPRTAIYGYTF. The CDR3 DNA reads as TGTGCCAGTAGACCCCGGACGGCTATCTATGGCTACACCTTC.

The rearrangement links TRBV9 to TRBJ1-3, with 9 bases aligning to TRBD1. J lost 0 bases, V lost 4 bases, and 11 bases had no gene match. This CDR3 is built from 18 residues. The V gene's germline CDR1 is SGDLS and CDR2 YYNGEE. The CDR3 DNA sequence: TGTGCCAGCAGCCCACAGGGGGCCCCTTGGAGCTCTGGAAACACCATATATTTT. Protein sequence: CASSPQGAPWSSGNTIYF.

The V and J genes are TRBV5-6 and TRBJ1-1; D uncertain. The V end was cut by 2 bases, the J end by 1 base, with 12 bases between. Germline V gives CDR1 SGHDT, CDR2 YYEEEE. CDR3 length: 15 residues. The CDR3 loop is CASSFPWQENTEAFF. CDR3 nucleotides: TGTGCCAGCAGCTTCCCGTGGCAGGAGAACACTGAAGCTTTCTTT.

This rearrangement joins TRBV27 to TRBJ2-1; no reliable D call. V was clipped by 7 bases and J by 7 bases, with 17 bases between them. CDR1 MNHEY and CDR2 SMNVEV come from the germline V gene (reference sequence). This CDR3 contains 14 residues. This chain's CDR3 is CASTLRGPGNEQFF. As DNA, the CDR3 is TGTGCCAGCACTCTCCGTGGGCCAGGAAATGAGCAGTTCTTC.

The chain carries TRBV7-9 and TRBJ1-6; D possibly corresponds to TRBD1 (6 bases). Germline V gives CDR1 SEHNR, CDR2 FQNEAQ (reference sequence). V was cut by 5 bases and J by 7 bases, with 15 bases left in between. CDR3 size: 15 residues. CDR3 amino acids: CASSLNRDGNSPLHF. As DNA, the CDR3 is TGTGCCAGCAGCCTAAACAGGGACGGGAATTCACCCCTCCACTTT.

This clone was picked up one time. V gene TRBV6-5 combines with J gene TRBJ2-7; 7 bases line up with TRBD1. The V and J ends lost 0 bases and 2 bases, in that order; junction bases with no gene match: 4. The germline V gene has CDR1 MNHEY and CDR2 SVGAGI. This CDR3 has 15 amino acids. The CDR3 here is CASSYSRQGPYEQYF. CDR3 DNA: TGTGCCAGCAGTTACTCGAGACAGGGCCCCTACGAGCAGTACTTC.

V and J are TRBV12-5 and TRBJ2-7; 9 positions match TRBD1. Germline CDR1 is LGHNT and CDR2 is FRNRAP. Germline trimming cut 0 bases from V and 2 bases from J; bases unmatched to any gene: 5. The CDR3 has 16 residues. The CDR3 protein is CASGLVLDRGAYEQYF. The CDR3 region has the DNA TGTGCTAGTGGTTTGGTACTTGACAGGGGGGCCTACGAGCAGTACTTC. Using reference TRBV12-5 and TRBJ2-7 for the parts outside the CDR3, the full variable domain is DARVTQTPRHKVTEMGQEVTMRCQPILGHNTVFWYRQTMMQGLELLAYFRNRAPLDDSGMPKDRFSAEMPDATLATLKIQPSEPRDSAVYFCASGLVLDRGAYEQYFGPGTRLTVT.

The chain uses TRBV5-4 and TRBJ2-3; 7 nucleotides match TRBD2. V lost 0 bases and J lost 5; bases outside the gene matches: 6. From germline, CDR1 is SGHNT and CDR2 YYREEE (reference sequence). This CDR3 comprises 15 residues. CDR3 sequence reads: CASSLVAAGVDTQYF. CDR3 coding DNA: TGTGCCAGCAGCTTGGTTGCTGCGGGAGTAGATACGCAGTATTTT.

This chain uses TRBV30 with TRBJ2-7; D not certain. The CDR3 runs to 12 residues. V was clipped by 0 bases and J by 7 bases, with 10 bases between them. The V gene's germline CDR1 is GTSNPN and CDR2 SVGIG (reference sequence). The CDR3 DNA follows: TGTGCCTGGAGTGTATTAGGCGAGGAGCAGTACTTC. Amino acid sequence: CAWSVLGEEQYF.

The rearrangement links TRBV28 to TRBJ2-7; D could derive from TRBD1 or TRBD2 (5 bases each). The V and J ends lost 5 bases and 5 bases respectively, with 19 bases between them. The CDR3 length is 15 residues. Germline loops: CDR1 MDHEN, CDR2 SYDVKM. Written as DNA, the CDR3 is TGTGCCAGCAGTACGTTGGGAGAAGGGGTACACGAGCAGTACTTC. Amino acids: CASSTLGEGVHEQYF.

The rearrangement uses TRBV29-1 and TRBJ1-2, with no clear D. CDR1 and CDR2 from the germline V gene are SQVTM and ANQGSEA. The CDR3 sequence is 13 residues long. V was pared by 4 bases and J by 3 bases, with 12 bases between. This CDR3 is CSVGGLIDYGYTF. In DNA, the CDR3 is TGCAGCGTTGGAGGGTTAATTGACTATGGCTACACCTTC.

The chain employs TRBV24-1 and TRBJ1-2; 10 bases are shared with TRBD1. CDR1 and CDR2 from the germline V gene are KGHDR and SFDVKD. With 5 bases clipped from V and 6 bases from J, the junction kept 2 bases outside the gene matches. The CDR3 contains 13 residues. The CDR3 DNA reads TGTGCCACCAGTGGCGGACAGGGGGATGGCTACACCTTC. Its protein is CATSGGQGDGYTF.

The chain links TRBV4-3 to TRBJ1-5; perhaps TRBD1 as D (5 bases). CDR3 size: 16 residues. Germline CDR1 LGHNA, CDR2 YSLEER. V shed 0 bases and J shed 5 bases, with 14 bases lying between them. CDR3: CASSQEKGRGDQPQHF. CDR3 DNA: TGCGCCAGCAGCCAAGAGAAGGGGCGCGGGGATCAGCCCCAGCATTTT.

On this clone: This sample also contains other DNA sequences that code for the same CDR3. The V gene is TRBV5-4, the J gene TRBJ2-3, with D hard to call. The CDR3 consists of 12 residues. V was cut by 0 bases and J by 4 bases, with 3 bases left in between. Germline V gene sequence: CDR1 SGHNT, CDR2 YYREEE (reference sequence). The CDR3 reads CASSLEADTQYF. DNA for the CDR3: TGTGCCAGCAGCTTGGAAGCAGATACGCAGTATTTT. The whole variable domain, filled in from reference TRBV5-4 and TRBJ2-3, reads ETGVTQSPTHLIKTRGQQVTLRCSSQSGHNTVSWYQQALGQGPQFIFQYYREEENGRGNFPPRFSGLQFPNYSSELNVNALELDDSALYLCASSLEADTQYFGPGTRLTVL.

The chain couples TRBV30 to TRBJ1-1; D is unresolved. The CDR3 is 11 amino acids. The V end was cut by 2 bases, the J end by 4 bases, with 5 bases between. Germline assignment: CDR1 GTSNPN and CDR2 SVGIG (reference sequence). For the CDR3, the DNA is TGTGCCTGGAGTCAAGGCACTGAAGCTTTCTTT. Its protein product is CAWSQGTEAFF.

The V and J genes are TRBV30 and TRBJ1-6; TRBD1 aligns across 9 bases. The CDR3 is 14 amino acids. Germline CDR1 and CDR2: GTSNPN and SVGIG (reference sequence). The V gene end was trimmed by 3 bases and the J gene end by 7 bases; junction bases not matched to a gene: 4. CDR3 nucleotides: TGTGCCTGGAGCCTGACAGGGGGGAATTCACCCCTCCACTTT. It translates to CAWSLTGGNSPLHF.

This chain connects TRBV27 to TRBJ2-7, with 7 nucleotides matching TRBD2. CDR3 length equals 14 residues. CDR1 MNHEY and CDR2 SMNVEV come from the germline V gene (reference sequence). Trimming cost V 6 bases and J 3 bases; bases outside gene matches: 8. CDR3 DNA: TGTGCCAGCAGAAGCGGGACTTCCTACTACGAGCAGTACTTC. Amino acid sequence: CASRSGTSYYEQYF.

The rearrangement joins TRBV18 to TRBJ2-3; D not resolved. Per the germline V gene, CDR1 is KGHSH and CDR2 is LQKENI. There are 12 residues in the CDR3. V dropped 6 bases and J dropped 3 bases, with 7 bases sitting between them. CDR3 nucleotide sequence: TGTGCCAGCTCCACCGGGACAGATACGCAGTATTTT. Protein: CASSTGTDTQYF.

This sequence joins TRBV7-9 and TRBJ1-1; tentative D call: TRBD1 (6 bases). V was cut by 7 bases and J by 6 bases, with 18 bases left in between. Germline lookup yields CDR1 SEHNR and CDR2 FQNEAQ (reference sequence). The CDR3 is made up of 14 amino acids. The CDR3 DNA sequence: TGTGCCAGCACCCTACGCGGACAGCCTTCTGAAGCTTTCTTT. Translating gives CASTLRGQPSEAFF.